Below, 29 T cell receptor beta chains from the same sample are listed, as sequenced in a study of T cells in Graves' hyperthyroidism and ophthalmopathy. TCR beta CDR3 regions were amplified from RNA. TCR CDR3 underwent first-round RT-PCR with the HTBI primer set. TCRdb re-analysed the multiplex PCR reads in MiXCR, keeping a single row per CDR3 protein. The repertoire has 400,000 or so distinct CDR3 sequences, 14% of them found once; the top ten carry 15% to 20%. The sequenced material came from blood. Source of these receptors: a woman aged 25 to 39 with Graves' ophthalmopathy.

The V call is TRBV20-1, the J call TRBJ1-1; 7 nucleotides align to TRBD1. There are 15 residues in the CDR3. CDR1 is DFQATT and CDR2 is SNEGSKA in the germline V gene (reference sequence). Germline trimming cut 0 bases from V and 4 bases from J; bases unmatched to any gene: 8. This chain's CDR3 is CSARDQASGGTEAFF. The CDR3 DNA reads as TGCAGTGCTAGAGATCAGGCCTCAGGGGGCACTGAAGCTTTCTTT.

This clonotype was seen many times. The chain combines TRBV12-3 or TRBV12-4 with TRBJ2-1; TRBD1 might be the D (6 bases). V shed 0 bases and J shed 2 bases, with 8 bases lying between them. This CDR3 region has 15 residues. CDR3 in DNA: TGTGCCAGCAGTTTAGCGGGGGCCCCCTACAATGAGCAGTTCTTC. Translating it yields CASSLAGAPYNEQFF.

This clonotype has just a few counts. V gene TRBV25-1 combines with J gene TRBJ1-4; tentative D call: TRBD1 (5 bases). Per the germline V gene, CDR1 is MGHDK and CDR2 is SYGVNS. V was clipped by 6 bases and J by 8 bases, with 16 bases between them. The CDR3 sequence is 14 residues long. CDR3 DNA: TGTGCCAGCAGCGGACCATACGGGGGGGAAAAACTGTTTTTT. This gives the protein CASSGPYGGEKLFF.

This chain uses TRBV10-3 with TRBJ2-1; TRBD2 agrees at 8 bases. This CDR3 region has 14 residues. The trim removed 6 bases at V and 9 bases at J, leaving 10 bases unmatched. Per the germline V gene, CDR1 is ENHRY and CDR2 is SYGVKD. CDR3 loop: CAIRSPGGGTEQFF. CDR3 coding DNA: TGTGCCATCAGGTCCCCCGGCGGGGGGACTGAGCAGTTCTTC.

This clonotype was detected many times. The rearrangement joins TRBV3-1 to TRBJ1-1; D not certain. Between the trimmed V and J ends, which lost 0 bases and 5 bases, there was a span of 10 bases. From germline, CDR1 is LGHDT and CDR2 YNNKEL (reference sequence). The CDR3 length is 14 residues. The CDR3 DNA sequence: TGTGCCAGCAGCCAAGATCTCTACCAGACTGAAGCTTTCTTT. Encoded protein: CASSQDLYQTEAFF. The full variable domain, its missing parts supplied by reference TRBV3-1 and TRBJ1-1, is DTAVSQTPKYLVTQMGNDKSIKCEQNLGHDTMYWYKQDSKKFLKIMFSYNNKELIINETVPNRFSPKSPDKAHLNLHINSLELGDSAVYFCASSQDLYQTEAFFGQGTRLTVV.

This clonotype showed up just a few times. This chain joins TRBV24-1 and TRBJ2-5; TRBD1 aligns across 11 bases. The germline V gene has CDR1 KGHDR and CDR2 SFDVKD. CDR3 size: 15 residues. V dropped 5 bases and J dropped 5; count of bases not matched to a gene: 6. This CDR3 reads CATSGTGGFPETQYF. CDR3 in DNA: TGTGCCACCAGTGGGACAGGGGGCTTCCCGGAGACCCAGTACTTC.

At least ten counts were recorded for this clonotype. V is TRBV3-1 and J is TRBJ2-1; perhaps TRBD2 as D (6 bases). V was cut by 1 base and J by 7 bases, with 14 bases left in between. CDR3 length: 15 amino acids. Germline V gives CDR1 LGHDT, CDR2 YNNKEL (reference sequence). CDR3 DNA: TGTGCCAGCAGCCAAGGAGACTGGGCGGGAAATGAGCAGTTCTTC. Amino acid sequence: CASSQGDWAGNEQFF.

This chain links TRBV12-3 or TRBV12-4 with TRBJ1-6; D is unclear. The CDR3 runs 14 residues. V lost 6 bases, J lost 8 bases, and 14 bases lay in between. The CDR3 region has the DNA TGTGCCAGCAGACAAAGGGAAGGTGATTCACCCCTCCACTTT. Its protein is CASRQREGDSPLHF.

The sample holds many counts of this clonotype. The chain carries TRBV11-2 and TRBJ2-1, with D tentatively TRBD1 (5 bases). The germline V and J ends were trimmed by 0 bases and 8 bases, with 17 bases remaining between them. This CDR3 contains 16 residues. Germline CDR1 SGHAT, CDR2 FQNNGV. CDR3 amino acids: CASSLEGREASDEQFF. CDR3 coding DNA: TGTGCCAGCAGCTTAGAAGGCAGGGAAGCGTCTGATGAGCAGTTCTTC.

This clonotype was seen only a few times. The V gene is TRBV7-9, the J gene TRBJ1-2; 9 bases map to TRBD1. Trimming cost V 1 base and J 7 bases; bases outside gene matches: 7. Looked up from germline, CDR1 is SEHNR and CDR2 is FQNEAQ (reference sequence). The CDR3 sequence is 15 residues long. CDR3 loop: CASSLDRDRVAGYTF. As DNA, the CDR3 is TGTGCCAGCAGCTTAGATCGGGACAGGGTGGCTGGCTACACCTTC.

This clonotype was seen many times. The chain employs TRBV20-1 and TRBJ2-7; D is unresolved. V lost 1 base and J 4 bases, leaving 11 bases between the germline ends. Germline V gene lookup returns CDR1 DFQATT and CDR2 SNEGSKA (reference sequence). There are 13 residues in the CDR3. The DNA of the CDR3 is TGCAGTGCTAGAGCAAGGAGACTGTACGAGCAGTACTTC. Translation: CSARARRLYEQYF.

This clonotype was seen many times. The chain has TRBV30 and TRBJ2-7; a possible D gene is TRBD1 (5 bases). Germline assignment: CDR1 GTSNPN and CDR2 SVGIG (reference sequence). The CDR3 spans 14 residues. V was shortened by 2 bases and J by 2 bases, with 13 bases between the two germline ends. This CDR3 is CAWSIGHATYEQYF. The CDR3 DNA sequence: TGTGCCTGGAGTATAGGACACGCCACCTACGAGCAGTACTTC.

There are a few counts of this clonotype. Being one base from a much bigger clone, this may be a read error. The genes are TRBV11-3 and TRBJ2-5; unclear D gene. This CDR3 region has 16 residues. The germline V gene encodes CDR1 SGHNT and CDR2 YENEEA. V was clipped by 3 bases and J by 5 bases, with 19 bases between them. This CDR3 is CASSLPGPRPKETQYF. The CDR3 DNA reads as TGTGCCAGCAGCTTGCCCGGACCGAGACCTAAGGAGACCCAGTACTTC.

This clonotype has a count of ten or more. The DNA for the CDR3 is TGTGCCAGCAGCCCCCTGAACTATGGCTACACCTTC. Encoded protein: CASSPLNYGYTF. The V call is TRBV7-2, the J call TRBJ1-2, with unresolved D. Deletions cut 5 bases from V and 2 bases from J, with 6 bases between. The CDR3 sequence is 12 residues long. Germline-derived CDR1 and CDR2 are SGHTA and FQGNSA.

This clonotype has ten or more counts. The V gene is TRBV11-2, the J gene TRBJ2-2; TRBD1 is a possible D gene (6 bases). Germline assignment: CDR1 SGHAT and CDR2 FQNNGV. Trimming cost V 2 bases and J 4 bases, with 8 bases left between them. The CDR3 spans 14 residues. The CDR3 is CASSLSGATGELFF. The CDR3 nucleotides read TGTGCCAGCAGCTTATCAGGGGCCACCGGGGAGCTGTTTTTT. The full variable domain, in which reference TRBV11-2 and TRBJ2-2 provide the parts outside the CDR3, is EAGVAQSPRYKIIEKRQSVAFWCNPISGHATLYWYQQILGQGPKLLIQFQNNGVVDDSQLPKDRFSAERLKGVDSTLKIQPAKLEDSAVYLCASSLSGATGELFFGEGSRLTVL.

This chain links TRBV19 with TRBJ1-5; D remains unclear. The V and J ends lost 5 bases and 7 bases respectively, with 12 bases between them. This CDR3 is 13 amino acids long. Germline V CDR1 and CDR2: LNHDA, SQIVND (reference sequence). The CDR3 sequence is CASSFGQLQPQHF. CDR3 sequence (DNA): TGTGCCAGTAGTTTCGGCCAGCTCCAGCCCCAGCATTTT.

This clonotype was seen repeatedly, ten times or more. CDR3 amino acids: CASSPDSSATNEKLFF. The CDR3 DNA reads TGTGCCAGCTCACCGGACAGCTCTGCAACTAATGAAAAACTGTTTTTT. The chain carries TRBV18 and TRBJ1-4, with a tentative D call TRBD1 (6 bases). This CDR3 spans 16 amino acids. V was pared by 3 bases and J by 0 bases, with 11 bases between. Per the germline V gene, CDR1 is KGHSH and CDR2 is LQKENI.

The CDR3 DNA is TGTGCCAGTAATCCCGGGACAGTAAGGGGTGAGCAGTTCTTC. Its translation is CASNPGTVRGEQFF. V usage is TRBV19 and J usage is TRBJ2-1, with 7 bases matching TRBD1. Germline assignment: CDR1 LNHDA and CDR2 SQIVND (reference sequence). The junction had 12 bases not matched to a gene; V was cut back by 7 bases and J by 9 bases. This CDR3 contains 14 residues. The full variable domain, with the rest looked up from reference TRBV19 and TRBJ2-1, is DGGITQSPKYLFRKEGQNVTLSCEQNLNHDAMYWYRQDPGQGLRLIYYSQIVNDFQKGDIAEGYSVSREKKESFPLTVTSAQKNPTAFYLCASNPGTVRGEQFFGPGTRLTVL.

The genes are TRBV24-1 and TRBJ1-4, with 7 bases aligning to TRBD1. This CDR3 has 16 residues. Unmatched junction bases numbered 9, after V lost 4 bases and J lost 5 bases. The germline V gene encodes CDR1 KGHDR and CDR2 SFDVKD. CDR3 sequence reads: CATSESRQGGNEKLFF. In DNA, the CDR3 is TGTGCCACCAGTGAATCAAGACAGGGTGGCAATGAAAAACTGTTTTTT.

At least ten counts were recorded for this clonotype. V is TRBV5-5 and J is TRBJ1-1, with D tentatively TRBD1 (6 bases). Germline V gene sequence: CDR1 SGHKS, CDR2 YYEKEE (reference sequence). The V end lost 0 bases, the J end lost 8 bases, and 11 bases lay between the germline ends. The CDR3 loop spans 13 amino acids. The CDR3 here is CASSLGGQLEAFF. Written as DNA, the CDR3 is TGTGCCAGCAGCTTGGGAGGACAGTTAGAAGCTTTCTTT.

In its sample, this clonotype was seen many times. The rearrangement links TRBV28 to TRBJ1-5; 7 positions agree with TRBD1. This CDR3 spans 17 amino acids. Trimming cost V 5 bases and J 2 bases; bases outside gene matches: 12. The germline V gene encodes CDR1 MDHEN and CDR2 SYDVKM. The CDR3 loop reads CASSPWTGIPGNQPQHF. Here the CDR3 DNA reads TGTGCCAGCAGTCCCTGGACAGGTATTCCCGGCAATCAGCCCCAGCATTTT.

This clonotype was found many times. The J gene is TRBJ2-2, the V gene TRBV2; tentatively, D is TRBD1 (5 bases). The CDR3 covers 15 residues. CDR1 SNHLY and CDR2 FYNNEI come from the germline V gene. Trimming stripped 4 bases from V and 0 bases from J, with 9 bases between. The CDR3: CASSVLRANTGELFF. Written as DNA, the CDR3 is TGTGCCAGCAGTGTCCTCAGGGCGAACACCGGGGAGCTGTTTTTT.

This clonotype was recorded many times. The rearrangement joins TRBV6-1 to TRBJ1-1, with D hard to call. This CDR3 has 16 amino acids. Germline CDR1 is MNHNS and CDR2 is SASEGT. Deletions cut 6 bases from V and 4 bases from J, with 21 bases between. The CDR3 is CASSPLKGLWGTEAFF. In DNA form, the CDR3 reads TGTGCCAGCAGCCCTCTAAAGGGTCTATGGGGCACTGAAGCTTTCTTT.

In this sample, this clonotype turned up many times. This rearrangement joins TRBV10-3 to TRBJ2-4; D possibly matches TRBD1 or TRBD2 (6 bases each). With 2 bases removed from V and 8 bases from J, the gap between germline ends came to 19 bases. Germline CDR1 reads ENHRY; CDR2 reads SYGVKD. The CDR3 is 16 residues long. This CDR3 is CAISEGLRGVKDIQYF. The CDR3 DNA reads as TGTGCCATCAGTGAGGGTCTTAGGGGGGTCAAGGACATTCAGTACTTC.

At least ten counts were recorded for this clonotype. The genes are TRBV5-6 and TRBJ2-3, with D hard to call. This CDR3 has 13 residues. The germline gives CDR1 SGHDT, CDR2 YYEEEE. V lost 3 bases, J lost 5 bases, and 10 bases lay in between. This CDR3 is CASSSHREDTQYF. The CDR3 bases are TGTGCCAGCAGCTCGCACCGAGAAGATACGCAGTATTTT.

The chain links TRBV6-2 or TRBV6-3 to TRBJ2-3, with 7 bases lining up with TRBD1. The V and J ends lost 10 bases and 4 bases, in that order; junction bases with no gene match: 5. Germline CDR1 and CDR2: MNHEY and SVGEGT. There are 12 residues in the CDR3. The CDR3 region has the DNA TGTGCCATCTCAGGGGGTTCAGATACGCAGTATTTT. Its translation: CAISGGSDTQYF.

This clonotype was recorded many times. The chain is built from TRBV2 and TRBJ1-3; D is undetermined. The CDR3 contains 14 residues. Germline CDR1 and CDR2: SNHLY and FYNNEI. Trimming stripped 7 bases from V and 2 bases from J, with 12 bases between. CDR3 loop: CASIPELTGNTIYF. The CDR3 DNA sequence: TGTGCCAGCATCCCTGAACTCACTGGAAACACCATATATTTT. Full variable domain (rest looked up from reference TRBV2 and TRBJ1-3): EPEVTQTPSHQVTQMGQEVILRCVPISNHLYFYWYRQILGQKVEFLVSFYNNEISEKSEIFDDQFSVERPDGSNFTLKIRSTKLEDSAMYFCASIPELTGNTIYFGEGSWLTVV.

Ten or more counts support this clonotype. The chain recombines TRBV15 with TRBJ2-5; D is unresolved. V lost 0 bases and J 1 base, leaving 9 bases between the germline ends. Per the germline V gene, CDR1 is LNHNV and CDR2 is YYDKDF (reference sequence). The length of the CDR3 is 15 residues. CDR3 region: CATSRDEEIQETQYF. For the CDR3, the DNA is TGTGCCACCAGCAGAGATGAGGAGATCCAAGAGACCCAGTACTTC. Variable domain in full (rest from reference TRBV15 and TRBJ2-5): DAMVIQNPRYQVTQFGKPVTLSCSQTLNHNVMYWYQQKSSQAPKLLFHYYDKDFNNEADTPDNFQSRRPNTSFCFLDIRSPGLGDTAMYLCATSRDEEIQETQYFGPGTRLLVL.

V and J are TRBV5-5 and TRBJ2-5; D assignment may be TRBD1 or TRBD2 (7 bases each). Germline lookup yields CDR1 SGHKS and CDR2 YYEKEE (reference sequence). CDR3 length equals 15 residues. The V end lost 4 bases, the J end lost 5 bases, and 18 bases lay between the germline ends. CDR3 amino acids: CASSPGQGGMETQYF. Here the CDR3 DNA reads TGTGCCAGCAGCCCAGGCCAGGGGGGGATGGAGACCCAGTACTTC.